One and the same sample provided the 16 T cell receptor beta chains below, sequenced in a study of blood T cell repertoires in COVID-19. Profiled with immunoSEQ multiplex PCR; TCRdb holds only in-frame clones, not every one. This sample has about 300,000 clones, with around 86% found just once. The sample comprised PBMCs or T cells enriched from blood (not recorded which). These receptors came from a woman in her thirties or forties who had recovered from COVID-19.

The chain combines TRBV5-4 with TRBJ1-2, with 10 bases fitting TRBD1. The CDR3 has 14 amino acids. Germline CDR1 and CDR2: SGHNT and YYREEE (reference sequence). J gave up 8 bases and V 4 bases, and 8 bases lay outside the gene matches. CDR3 loop: CASSREGTGVGYTF. CDR3 in DNA: TGTGCCAGCAGCCGCGAAGGGACAGGGGTAGGCTACACCTTC.

The chain links TRBV4-1 to TRBJ1-2; 9 bases align to TRBD1. This CDR3 has 16 residues. V gave up 1 base and J gave up 8 bases; unmatched junction bases: 11. CDR1 MGHRA and CDR2 YSYEKL come from the germline V gene. CDR3 bases: TGCGCCAGCAGCCAAGTGAACAGGGGGCCGGCGGACGGCTACACCTTC. This encodes CASSQVNRGPADGYTF.

This chain joins TRBV19 and TRBJ1-4; the D gene is possibly TRBD1 (5 bases). The CDR3 covers 15 residues. Trimming left V 3 bases short and J 8 bases short, with 16 bases between. The germline V gene encodes CDR1 LNHDA and CDR2 SQIVND (reference sequence). The CDR3 region is CASSIYGRVGEKLFF. CDR3 in DNA: TGTGCCAGTAGTATTTATGGCAGGGTAGGAGAAAAACTGTTTTTT.

This clone was seen only a few times. J is TRBJ1-5 and V is TRBV6-5, with D hard to call. V lost 6 bases, J lost 5 bases, and 8 bases lay in between. This CDR3 is built from 12 residues. Germline CDR1 is MNHEY and CDR2 is SVGAGI. Here the CDR3 DNA reads TGTGCCAGCAGGTCCTTAGATCAGCCCCAGCATTTT. Encoded protein: CASRSLDQPQHF.

As regards this clone: The sample holds other DNA sequences that translate to the same CDR3. The chain couples TRBV5-8 to TRBJ1-5; 9 bases align to TRBD1. The J segment lost 2 bases and the V segment lost 5 bases, leaving 2 bases of the junction unmatched. Germline-derived CDR1 and CDR2 are SGHTS and YDEGEE. The CDR3 loop spans 14 amino acids. CDR3 region: CASRDRGGNQPQHF. The CDR3 DNA sequence: TGTGCCAGCAGAGACAGGGGGGGCAATCAGCCCCAGCATTTT.

This chain connects TRBV7-2 to TRBJ1-2; perhaps TRBD1 as D (5 bases). The CDR3 spans 15 residues. Germline CDR1 reads SGHTA; CDR2 reads FQGNSA. Deletions cut 3 bases from V and 4 bases from J, with 15 bases between. The CDR3: CASSLGPRAGYGYTF. CDR3 nucleotide sequence: TGTGCCAGCAGCTTGGGTCCCAGGGCCGGCTATGGCTACACCTTC. Combining the CDR3 with reference TRBV7-2 and TRBJ1-2 gives the whole variable domain GAGVSQSPSNKVTEKGKDVELRCDPISGHTALYWYRQSLGQGLEFLIYFQGNSAPDKSGLPSDRFSAERTGGSVSTLTIQRTQQEDSAVYLCASSLGPRAGYGYTFGSGTRLTVV.

V and J are TRBV6-4 and TRBJ2-1, with 7 nucleotides matching TRBD2. This CDR3 comprises 15 residues. V shed 4 bases and J 7 bases; nucleotides not matched to a gene: 10. Per the germline V gene, CDR1 is MRHNA and CDR2 is SNTAGT. The CDR3 is CASSALAEGSNEQFF. CDR3 DNA sequence: TGTGCCAGCAGTGCTCTAGCGGAGGGGAGTAATGAGCAGTTCTTC.

This clone was picked up a small number of times. The J gene is TRBJ1-1, the V gene TRBV6-6; D ambiguous. CDR1 is MNHNY, CDR2 SVGAGI, per germline (reference sequence). Trimming took off 5 bases at V and 1 base at J, with 8 bases between the two ends. The CDR3 is 13 amino acids. The CDR3 sequence is CASSRVENTEAFF. In DNA, the CDR3 is TGTGCCAGCAGTCGGGTAGAGAACACTGAAGCTTTCTTT.

The chain has TRBV4-1 and TRBJ2-1; 14 nucleotides agree with TRBD2. This CDR3 has 19 residues. The germline gives CDR1 MGHRA, CDR2 YSYEKL. J was trimmed by 4 bases and V by 1 base; bases with no gene match: 9. The CDR3 DNA reads TGCGCCAGCAGCCAAGGGGGACTAGCGGGAGTCAGGGGATACAATGAGCAGTTCTTC. It yields the protein CASSQGGLAGVRGYNEQFF.

This clone was seen once. V is TRBV6-5 and J is TRBJ1-2, with a possible D match to TRBD1 (6 bases). This CDR3 comprises 15 residues. Trimming left V 6 bases short and J 8 bases short, with 22 bases between. The germline CDR1 and CDR2 sequences are MNHEY and SVGAGI. The CDR3 DNA reads as TGTGCCAGCAGATTCGACCTCAGGGGCCTCTGGGGCTACACCTTC. Encoded protein: CASRFDLRGLWGYTF.

The rearrangement links TRBV19 to TRBJ1-2, with TRBD1 identical over 7 bases. The CDR3 totals 13 residues. V trimming: 9 bases; J trimming: 8 bases; junction bases outside the gene matches: 12. Per germline, CDR1 LNHDA and CDR2 SQIVND (reference sequence). CDR3 sequence (DNA): TGTGCCAGCACTTCAGACAGGGTTGAGGGCTACACCTTC. Residues: CASTSDRVEGYTF.

The V gene is TRBV10-1, the J gene TRBJ1-5; TRBD1 matches 9 bases. The germline CDR1 and CDR2 sequences are WNHNN and SYGVQD (reference sequence). The CDR3 sequence is 12 residues long. V gave up 8 bases and J gave up 7 bases; unmatched junction bases: 3. Written as DNA, the CDR3 is TGCGCCAGCGGGACAGGGTCCCAGCCCCAGCATTTT. Residues: CASGTGSQPQHF.

The rearrangement joins TRBV7-3 to TRBJ2-1; D might be TRBD2 (5 bases). Germline CDR1 reads SGHTA; CDR2 reads FQGTGA. The CDR3 runs to 13 residues. Deletions cut 5 bases from V and 9 bases from J, with 14 bases between. CDR3 amino acids: CASSPDLLSEQFF. For the CDR3, the DNA is TGTGCCAGCAGCCCGGACTTGCTGTCTGAGCAGTTCTTC.

The CDR3 DNA is TGTGCCAGCAGAACGGACAGGGGTAGCTCCTACGAGCAGTACTTC. This translates into CASRTDRGSSYEQYF. This sequence joins TRBV6-5 and TRBJ2-7, with 9 bases that match TRBD1. The CDR3 is made up of 15 amino acids. Per germline, CDR1 MNHEY and CDR2 SVGAGI. V shed 6 bases, J shed 0 bases, and the junction held 6 bases outside the gene matches.

The chain recombines TRBV6-1 with TRBJ2-7, with 8 bases matching TRBD1. J lost 0 bases, V lost 1 base, and 5 bases had no gene match. This CDR3 region has 16 residues. Germline values: CDR1 MNHNS, CDR2 SASEGT. CDR3 amino acids: CASSEVDRAFSYEQYF. The CDR3 DNA is TGTGCCAGCAGTGAAGTGGACAGGGCCTTCTCCTACGAGCAGTACTTC.

The V gene is TRBV11-2, the J gene TRBJ2-3; TRBD2 aligns across 8 bases. Germline V gene data show CDR1 as SGHAT and CDR2 as FQNNGV. This CDR3 spans 14 amino acids. After removal of 4 bases from V and 3 bases from J, the junction contained 3 bases not matched to a gene. The CDR3 sequence: CASSSIAGTDTQYF. The CDR3 coding sequence is TGTGCCAGCAGCTCCATAGCGGGAACAGATACGCAGTATTTT.